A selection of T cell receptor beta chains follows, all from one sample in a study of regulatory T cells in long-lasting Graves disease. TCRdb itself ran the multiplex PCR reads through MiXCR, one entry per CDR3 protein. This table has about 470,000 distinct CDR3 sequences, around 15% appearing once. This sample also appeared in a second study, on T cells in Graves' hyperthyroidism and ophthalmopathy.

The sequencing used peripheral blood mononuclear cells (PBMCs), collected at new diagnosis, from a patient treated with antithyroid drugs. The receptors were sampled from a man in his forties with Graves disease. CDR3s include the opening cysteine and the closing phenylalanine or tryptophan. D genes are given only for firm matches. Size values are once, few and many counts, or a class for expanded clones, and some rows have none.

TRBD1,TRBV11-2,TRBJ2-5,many,CASTKFRDRGKYETQYF,TGTGCCAGCACCAAATTCCGGGACAGGGGAAAATACGAGACCCAGTACTTC
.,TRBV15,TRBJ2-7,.,CATSRVLTGAYEQYF,TGTGCCACCAGCAGAGTTTTAACAGGAGCTTACGAGCAGTACTTC
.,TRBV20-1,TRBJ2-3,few,CSASFGTGSTDTQYF,TGCAGTGCTAGCTTCGGGACGGGGAGCACAGATACGCAGTATTTT
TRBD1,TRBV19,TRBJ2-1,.,CASSIPSTGSYNEQFF,TGTGCCAGTAGTATACCGTCGACAGGGTCTTACAATGAGCAGTTCTTC
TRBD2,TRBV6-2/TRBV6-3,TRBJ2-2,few,CASSYRGRAGELFF,TGTGCCAGCAGTTACCGCGGGAGGGCCGGGGAGCTGTTTTTT
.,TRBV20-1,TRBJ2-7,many,CSAKTVSSYEQYF,TGCAGTGCCAAGACCGTGAGCTCCTACGAGCAGTACTTC
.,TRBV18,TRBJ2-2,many,CASSRTQSANTGELFF,TGTGCCAGCTCACGAACCCAGTCAGCGAACACCGGGGAGCTGTTTTTT
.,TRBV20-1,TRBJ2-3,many,CSASPPSGQSTDTQYF,TGCAGTGCTAGTCCCCCCAGCGGCCAAAGCACAGATACGCAGTATTTT
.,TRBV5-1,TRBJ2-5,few,CASRRRQKETQYF,TGCGCCAGCAGGAGAAGGCAGAAAGAGACCCAGTACTTC
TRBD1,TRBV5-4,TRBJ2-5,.,CASSLGPGTEETQYF,TGTGCCAGCAGCTTGGGCCCCGGGACAGAAGAGACCCAGTACTTC
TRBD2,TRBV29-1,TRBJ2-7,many,CSVEGGTSVSYEQYF,TGCAGCGTTGAAGGGGGGACTAGCGTTTCCTACGAGCAGTACTTC
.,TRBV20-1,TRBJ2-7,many,CSARDRDFPHEQYF,TGCAGTGCCCGGGACCGCGACTTTCCCCACGAGCAGTACTTC
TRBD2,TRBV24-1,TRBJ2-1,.,CATRGLADEQFF,TGTGCCACCCGCGGACTAGCGGATGAGCAGTTCTTC
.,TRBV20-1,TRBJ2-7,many,CSANREYEQYF,TGCAGTGCAAATCGGGAATACGAGCAGTACTTC
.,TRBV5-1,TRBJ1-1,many,CASRQQPGDTEAFF,TGCGCCAGCAGACAACAACCCGGGGACACTGAAGCTTTCTTT